This T cell receptor beta chain was obtained from a study of shared clonotypes between healthy human individuals. Germline V lookup: CDR1 SEHNR, CDR2 FQNEAQ (reference sequence). This CDR3 comprises 14 residues. The V and J ends lost 11 bases and 7 bases respectively, with 23 bases between them. Naive CD8 cells lacked CD45RO, underwent positive selection for CCR7 and left out terminally differentiated effector memory CD45RA+ cells. Clones were sequenced by immunoSEQ multiplex PCR, and TCRdb holds only the in-frame ones, with some missing. The sample includes about 590,000 clones, roughly 96% of them seen just once.

The J gene is TRBJ1-1, the V gene TRBV7-9; possibly TRBD1 for D (5 bases). The sample consisted of naive CD8+ T cells sorted from blood. The TCR comes from a woman between 25 and 40 years old in good health. The CDR3 is CAAERDGTFLEAFF. Here the CDR3 DNA reads TGTGCCGCCGAAAGGGATGGGACCTTTCTTGAAGCTTTCTTT.